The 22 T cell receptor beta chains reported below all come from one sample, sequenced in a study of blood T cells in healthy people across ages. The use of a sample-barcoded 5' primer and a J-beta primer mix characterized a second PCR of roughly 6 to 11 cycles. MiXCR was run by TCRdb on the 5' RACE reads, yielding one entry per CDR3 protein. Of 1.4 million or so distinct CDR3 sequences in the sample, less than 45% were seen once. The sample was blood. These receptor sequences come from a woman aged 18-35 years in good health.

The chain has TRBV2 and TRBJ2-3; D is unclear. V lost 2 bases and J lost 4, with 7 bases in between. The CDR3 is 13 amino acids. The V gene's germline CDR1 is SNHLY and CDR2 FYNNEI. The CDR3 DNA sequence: TGTGCCAGCAGTGAAATTGGGTCAGATACGCAGTATTTT. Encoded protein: CASSEIGSDTQYF. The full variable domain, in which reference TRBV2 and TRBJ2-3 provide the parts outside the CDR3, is EPEVTQTPSHQVTQMGQEVILRCVPISNHLYFYWYRQILGQKVEFLVSFYNNEISEKSEIFDDQFSVERPDGSNFTLKIRSTKLEDSAMYFCASSEIGSDTQYFGPGTRLTVL.

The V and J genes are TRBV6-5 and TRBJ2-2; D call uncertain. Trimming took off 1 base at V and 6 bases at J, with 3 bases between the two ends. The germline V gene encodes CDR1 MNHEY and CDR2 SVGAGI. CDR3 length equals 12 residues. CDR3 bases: TGTGCCAGCAGTTACTTAGCCGGGGAGCTGTTTTTT. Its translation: CASSYLAGELFF.

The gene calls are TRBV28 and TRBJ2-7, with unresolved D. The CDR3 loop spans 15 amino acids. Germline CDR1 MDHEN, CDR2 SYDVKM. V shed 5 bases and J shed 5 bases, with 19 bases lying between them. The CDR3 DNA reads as TGTGCCAGCAGTCCCCTCTTGTTAGTAGATGACGAGCAGTACTTC. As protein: CASSPLLLVDDEQYF. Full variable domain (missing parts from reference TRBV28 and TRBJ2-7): DVKVTQSSRYLVKRTGEKVFLECVQDMDHENMFWYRQDPGLGLRLIYFSYDVKMKEKGDIPEGYSVSREKKERFSLILESASTNQTSMYLCASSPLLLVDDEQYFGPGTRLTVT.

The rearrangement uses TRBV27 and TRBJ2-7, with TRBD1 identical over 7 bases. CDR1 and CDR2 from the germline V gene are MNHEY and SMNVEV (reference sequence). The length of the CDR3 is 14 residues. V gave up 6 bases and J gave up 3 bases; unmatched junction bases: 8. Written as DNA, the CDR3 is TGTGCCAGCAGCCCCACAGGGGACCGCTACGAGCAGTACTTC. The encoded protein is CASSPTGDRYEQYF.

DNA of the CDR3: TGTGCCATCAGTGACCCGGGACAGGGGAACACTGAAGCTTTCTTT. This codes for CAISDPGQGNTEAFF. The J gene is TRBJ1-1, the V gene TRBV10-3, with 9 bases lining up with TRBD1. Germline V lookup: CDR1 ENHRY, CDR2 SYGVKD. The CDR3 has 15 residues. Trimming removed 3 bases from V and 1 base from J; junction bases left unmatched: 3.

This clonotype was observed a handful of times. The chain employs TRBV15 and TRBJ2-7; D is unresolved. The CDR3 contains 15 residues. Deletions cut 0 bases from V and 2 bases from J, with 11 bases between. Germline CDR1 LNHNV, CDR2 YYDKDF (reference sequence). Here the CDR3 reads CATSRDLGKTYEQYF. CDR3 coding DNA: TGTGCCACCAGCAGAGATCTAGGGAAAACCTACGAGCAGTACTTC. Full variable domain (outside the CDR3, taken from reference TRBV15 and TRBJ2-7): DAMVIQNPRYQVTQFGKPVTLSCSQTLNHNVMYWYQQKSSQAPKLLFHYYDKDFNNEADTPDNFQSRRPNTSFCFLDIRSPGLGDTAMYLCATSRDLGKTYEQYFGPGTRLTVT.

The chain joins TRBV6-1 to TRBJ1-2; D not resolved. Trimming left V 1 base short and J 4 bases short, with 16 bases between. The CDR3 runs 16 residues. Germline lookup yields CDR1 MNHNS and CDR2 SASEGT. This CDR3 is CASSEGGSEPSYGYTF. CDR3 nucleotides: TGTGCCAGCAGTGAAGGCGGGTCCGAACCCTCCTATGGCTACACCTTC.

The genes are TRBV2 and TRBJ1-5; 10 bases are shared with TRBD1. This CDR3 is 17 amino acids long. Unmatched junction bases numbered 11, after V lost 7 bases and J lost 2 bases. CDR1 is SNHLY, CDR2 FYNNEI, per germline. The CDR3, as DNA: TGTGCCAGCACTTCGGGGGACAGGGGTACCGGCAATCAGCCCCAGCATTTT. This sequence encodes CASTSGDRGTGNQPQHF.

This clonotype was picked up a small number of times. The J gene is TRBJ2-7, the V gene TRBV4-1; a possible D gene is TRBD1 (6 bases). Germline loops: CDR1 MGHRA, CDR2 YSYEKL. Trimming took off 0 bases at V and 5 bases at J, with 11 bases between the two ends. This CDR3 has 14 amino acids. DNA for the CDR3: TGCGCCAGCAGCCAAGAGCCGGGACACGACGAGCAGTACTTC. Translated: CASSQEPGHDEQYF.

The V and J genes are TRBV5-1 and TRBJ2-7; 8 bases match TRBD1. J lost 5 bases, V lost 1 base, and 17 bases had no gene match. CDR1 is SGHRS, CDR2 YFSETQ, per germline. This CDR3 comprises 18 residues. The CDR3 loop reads CASSLNAQGVGLSDEQYF. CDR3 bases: TGCGCCAGCAGCTTGAACGCACAGGGGGTAGGGTTAAGTGACGAGCAGTACTTC.

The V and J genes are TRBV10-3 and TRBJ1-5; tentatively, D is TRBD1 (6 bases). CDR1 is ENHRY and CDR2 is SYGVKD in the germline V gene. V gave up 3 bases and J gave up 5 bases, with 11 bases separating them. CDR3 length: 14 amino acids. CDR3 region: CAISDRDNDQPQHF. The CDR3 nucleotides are TGTGCCATCAGTGACCGGGACAACGATCAGCCCCAGCATTTT.

CDR3 coding DNA: TGTGCCAGCACCTTACCGGGACCTGAAGCTTTCTTT. Protein sequence: CASTLPGPEAFF. The rearrangement joins TRBV6-2 or TRBV6-3 to TRBJ1-1, with a weak D call TRBD1 (5 bases). Trimming removed 7 bases at V and 6 bases at J, with 12 bases between. Germline V CDR1 and CDR2: MNHEY, SVGEGT. The CDR3 runs to 12 residues.

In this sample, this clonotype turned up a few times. CDR3 region: CASEGTLREQYF. CDR3 sequence (DNA): TGTGCCAGCGAGGGGACTCTACGCGAGCAGTACTTC. The V and J genes are TRBV6-5 and TRBJ2-7, with a possible D match to TRBD2 (6 bases). Per germline, CDR1 MNHEY and CDR2 SVGAGI. CDR3 length equals 12 residues. V was clipped by 8 bases and J by 6 bases, with 14 bases between them.

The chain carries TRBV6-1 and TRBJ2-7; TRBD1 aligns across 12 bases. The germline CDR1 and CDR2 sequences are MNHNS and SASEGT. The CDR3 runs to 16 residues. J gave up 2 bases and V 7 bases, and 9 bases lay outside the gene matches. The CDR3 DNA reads TGTGCCAGCAACCCTTACCGGGACAGGGGGCCCTACGAGCAGTACTTC. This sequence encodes CASNPYRDRGPYEQYF.

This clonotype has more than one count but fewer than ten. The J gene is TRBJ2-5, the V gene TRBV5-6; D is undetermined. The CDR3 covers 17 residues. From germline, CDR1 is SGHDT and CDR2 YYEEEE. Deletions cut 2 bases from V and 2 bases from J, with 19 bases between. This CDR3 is CASSFGRRDEAQETQYF. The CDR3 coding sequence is TGTGCCAGCAGCTTTGGAAGACGCGATGAGGCGCAAGAGACCCAGTACTTC.

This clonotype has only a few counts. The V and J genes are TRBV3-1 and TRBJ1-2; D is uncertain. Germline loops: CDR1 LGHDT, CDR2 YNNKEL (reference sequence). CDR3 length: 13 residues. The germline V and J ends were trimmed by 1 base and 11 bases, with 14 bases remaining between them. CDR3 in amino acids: CASSQVIGEWYTF. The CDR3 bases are TGTGCCAGCAGCCAAGTGATTGGCGAGTGGTACACCTTC.

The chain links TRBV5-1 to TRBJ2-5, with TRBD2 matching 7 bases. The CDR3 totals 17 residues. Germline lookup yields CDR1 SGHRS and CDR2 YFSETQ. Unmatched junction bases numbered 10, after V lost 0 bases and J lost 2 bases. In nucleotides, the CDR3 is TGCGCCAGCAGCTTGGCCTTGGTGGGAGGGCCACAAGAGACCCAGTACTTC. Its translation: CASSLALVGGPQETQYF. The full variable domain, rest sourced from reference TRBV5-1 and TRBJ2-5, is KAGVTQTPRYLIKTRGQQVTLSCSPISGHRSVSWYQQTPGQGLQFLFEYFSETQRNKGNFPGRFSGRQFSNSRSEMNVSTLELGDSALYLCASSLALVGGPQETQYFGPGTRLLVL.

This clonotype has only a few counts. The CDR3 DNA reads as TGTGCCAGCAGCCAAGAGTGGCGGCCCCAAGAGACCCGGTACTTC. Translation: CASSQEWRPQETRYF. The gene calls are TRBV4-2 and TRBJ2-7; D gene uncertain. The V and J ends lost 0 bases and 12 bases respectively, with 21 bases between them. The CDR3 is 15 residues long. Germline-derived CDR1 and CDR2 are LGHNA and YNFKEQ.

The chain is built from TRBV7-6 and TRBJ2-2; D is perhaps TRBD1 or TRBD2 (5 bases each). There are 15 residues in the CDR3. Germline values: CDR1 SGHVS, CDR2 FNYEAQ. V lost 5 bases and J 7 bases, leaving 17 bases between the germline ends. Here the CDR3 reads CASSLVWVGGGELFF. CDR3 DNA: TGTGCCAGCAGCCTCGTTTGGGTTGGGGGCGGGGAGCTGTTTTTT.

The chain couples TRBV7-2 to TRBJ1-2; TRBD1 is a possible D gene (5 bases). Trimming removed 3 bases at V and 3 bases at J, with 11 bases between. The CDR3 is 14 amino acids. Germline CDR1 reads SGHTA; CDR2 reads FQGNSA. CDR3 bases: TGTGCCAGCAGCTTTCGGGGGGGGGACTATGGCTACACCTTC. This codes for CASSFRGGDYGYTF.

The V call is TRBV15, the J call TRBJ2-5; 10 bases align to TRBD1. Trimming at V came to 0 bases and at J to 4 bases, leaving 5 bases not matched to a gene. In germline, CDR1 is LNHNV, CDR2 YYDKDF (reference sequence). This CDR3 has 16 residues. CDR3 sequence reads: CATSRDPGQGSETQYF. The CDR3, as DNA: TGTGCCACCAGCAGAGATCCGGGACAGGGGTCAGAGACCCAGTACTTC.

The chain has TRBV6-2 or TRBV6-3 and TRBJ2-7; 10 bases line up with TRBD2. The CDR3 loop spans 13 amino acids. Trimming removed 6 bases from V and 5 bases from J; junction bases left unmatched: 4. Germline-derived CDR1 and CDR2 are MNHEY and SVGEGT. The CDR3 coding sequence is TGTGCCAGCAGAGCTAGCGGGAGTAACGAGCAGTACTTC. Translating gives CASRASGSNEQYF.